This TCR beta chain was sequenced for a study of cytomegalovirus exposure and HLA in healthy donors (dated by TCRdb to 2016 to 2017). The study in broad terms: An earlier analysis of 587 of the donors reported about 280 Gb of sequence data and around 110 million unique TCR beta sequences obtained from about 170 million T cells. A separate validation cohort of some 130 different subjects was used in addition to the roughly 620-subject first cohort. The study aimed to test whether signatures of past pathogen exposure could be identified by cataloging public T cell receptors. Donor age, sex, ethnicity and CMV serostatus were collected together with the repertoire data. An earlier analysis of around 640 of the donors used high-throughput TCR beta sequencing to judge whether each TCR beta V gene segment behaved as functional or pseudogenic. A later genetic analysis used genome-wide SNP genotypes for 398 of the 666 donors, treating that subset as a discovery cohort. The number of donors typed differed by locus, with 629-630 for A, B, C, DRB1 and DQB1, more than 500 for DQA1, 600 to 610 for DPA1, and around 460 for DPB1. Of the roughly 390 genotyped donors, 81% were placed in the genetic ancestry cluster associated with self-reported Caucasian donors. Rather than drawing on any new phenotypic data, the later analysis identified candidate immune exposures from TCR beta sequences and the way those sequences occurred across donors. To predict cytomegalovirus infection status, the study brought together high-throughput TCR immunosequencing, statistical association of individual TCRs with disease status, and machine learning. Several DR-DQ haplotypes were treated as single units for association and clustering because of strong linkage in the cohort. HLA typing included class I and class II loci at four-digit resolution. Every repertoire in the discovery cohort had been generated on one and the same sequencing platform. The study used immunosequencing to profile the T cell repertoires of approximately 650 subjects and linked those repertoires to cytomegalovirus serostatus. Among roughly 400 genotyped donors of the cohort, an average of around 240,000 unique TCR beta nucleotide sequences were sequenced per donor, roughly 18% of them non-productive. An early release that covered fewer than 800 HLA-typed donors contained approximately 300 gigabases of sequencing data and 75 million to 100 million unique TCR sequences. To study patterns of TCR occurrence, a later analysis re-analyzed previously published TCR beta repertoires from 500 to 850 donors and added high-resolution HLA genotyping.

This clone was found a few times. What this receptor recognizes is not known. No much larger clone exists at a distance of one base, and base qualities are not known. Library generation was performed with the immunoSEQ multiplex PCR assay. For the multiplex PCR, a mixture combining 60 forward primers for TCR Vbeta segments and 13 reverse primers for TCR Jbeta segments was used. Amplification of the CDR3 region of rearranged TCR beta genes was performed with a multiplex PCR assay on genomic DNA. The Illumina HiSeq System was used to sequence the amplified TCR beta libraries as 87-base-pair reads. The authors' pipeline ran thus. In a later analysis, tens of millions of unique TCR beta chains were counted across the 666 repertoires, and approximately 11 million of these chains were shared by at least two donors. Raw reads were error-corrected and collapsed into unique sequences with a nearest-neighbor algorithm that merged closely related sequences to remove PCR and sequencing errors. CDR3 sequences were aligned to IMGT reference sequences to assign V, D and J gene segments. Each retained sequence needed at least a six-nucleotide match to both a V gene segment and a J gene segment. Rearrangements were called productive when the CDR3 lacked stop codons and stayed in frame with V and J; all others were non-productive. CDR3 was defined by IMGT convention, running from the second conserved V-encoded cysteine to the conserved J-encoded phenylalanine. The earlier analysis of approximately 500 of the donors excluded sequences that lacked an unambiguous match to a single V gene segment. In an earlier analysis of approximately 610 of the donors, V segments were called functional above 56.7% productive rearrangements and were called segregating when the between-donor standard deviation exceeded 5%. A statistical classification framework was developed to diagnose cytomegalovirus status using the catalog of TCR beta chain sequences. In a later analysis, V and J genes were assigned by comparing TCR nucleotide sequences against IMGT/GENE-DB human TR gene sequences. The TCRdist pipeline was used in a later analysis to assign CDR3 sequences and most-parsimonious VDJ recombination scenarios. In a later analysis, every TCR beta chain was defined by the combination of its CDR3 amino acid sequence and its V-gene family, and reads without a unique V-gene family were dropped. In a later analysis, nearly 600 highly shared, low-generation-probability nucleotide sequences were removed to address suspected cross-contamination and a sequencing artifact. In a later analysis, a clonal expansion index for each public chain was calculated from normalized within-repertoire ranks of inferred template counts. In a later analysis, generation probabilities were computed using a VDJ recombination model fitted to out-of-frame rearrangements, and the results were checked against IGoR. A later analysis scored TCR-TCR, TCR-HLA and TCR-CMV co-occurrence with hypergeometric tests, applying a repertoire-size bias correction to TCR pairs. To estimate false discovery rates, a later analysis permuted the HLA or CMV assignments 20 times. In a later analysis, co-occurring TCRs were grouped with DBSCAN, and TCRdist sequence similarity was added when clustering was performed within HLA-allele-positive subsets. For co-occurrence clustering, repertoires with fewer than 30,000 or more than 120,000 public chains were excluded, along with 5 or 6 repertoires with anomalous nucleotide sharing. The immuneACCESS repertoire file appears here via TCRdb, limited to in-frame rearrangements. These files lack a portion of the clones; in checked studies, under half of the deficit traces to unresolved V genes, and the cause of the others is not known. Clone size and the V and J calls come from that table; the DNA yielded D and trimming. This sample holds around 200,000 clones; 75% to 85% were observed only once. Roughly 2.6% of the sample is held by the ten biggest clonotypes.

The CDR3 contains 14 residues, cysteine and phenylalanine counted. Just the 42-base CDR3 DNA is kept, in frame starting at base 1. From a lookup of the germline V gene (reference sequence), CDR1 and CDR2 are LNHDA and SQIVND. Relative to germline, V is 2 bases shorter and J is 6 bases shorter, with 11 bases between their ends. Summary of the overall study and its limitations: The earlier analysis of 587 of the donors excluded 15 to 20 rarely observed V segments, including chromosome 9 orphons, because counts were too low. Because the 87-base-pair reads could not distinguish some IMGT-functional V segments, including TRBV6-2 and TRBV6-3, those segments were excluded. In an earlier analysis of more than 500 of the donors, most TCR beta V segments appeared in productive rearrangements about 87% or about 30% of the time, broadly matching IMGT annotations. In a later analysis, several top co-occurrence clusters were reported to appear linked to parvovirus B19, influenza, CMV and Epstein-Barr virus. In both the original and validation cohorts, the classifier was reported to diagnose cytomegalovirus status with high specificity and sensitivity. Strong co-occurrence of HLA alleles, especially DR and DQ, made assigning TCR associations to individual alleles difficult. HLA typing was unavailable for some donors at each locus, so association tests used only the typed subset. An association between a missense DCLRE1C variant and V-gene and J-gene trimming of TCR beta chains was found in a later genetic analysis and replicated in an independent cohort. In this cohort, only TCR beta chains were sequenced, and detectable features were limited by the absence of alpha or paired-chain data. A later genetic analysis reported fewer N-insertions in productive TCRs among donors in an Asian-associated ancestry cluster than the roughly 670-donor mean. Immune exposure information for the cohort was limited to CMV serostatus. The authors suggested that the approach could potentially be extended to other disease states and immunological phenotypes. A few of the identified cytomegalovirus-associated TCR beta chains were confirmed in vitro to be specific for cytomegalovirus antigens. Most TCR sequences were seen in very few donors, while some public TCRs were found in many individuals. A cluster of highly shared sequence variants was judged likely to be a technical artifact of the sequencing pipeline. The study gave a list of some 150 TCR beta chains associated with cytomegalovirus. A later analysis found that most CMV-associated TCR beta chains appeared HLA-restricted, with HLA associations seemingly driven largely by CMV exposure. A further reported finding was that TCR beta sequences accurately predicted the HLA-A and HLA-B alleles for most subjects in the first cohort. According to a later analysis, TCR association rates differed among HLA loci, with DRB1 alleles showing the most associated TCRs and HLA-C alleles showing the fewest. Roughly uniform sequencing depth across donors was assumed in presence/absence analyses, although this assumption may not hold. A later analysis associated 16,951 TCR beta sequences with specific HLA alleles at a false discovery rate of 0.05. Correlated functional status among segregating V segments might reflect linkage disequilibrium, but an unknown experimental factor could not be ruled out. In a later analysis, HLA-associated TCR beta chains showed more clonal expansion and lower generation probabilities than non-associated chains that were equally common.

The cohort was made up of 500 to 850 healthy bone marrow donors. At the time of sampling, all cohort members were nominally healthy, though unrecorded immune exposures were likely present. The donor was CMV seropositive and was included in the group of some 290 seropositive cohort members. Each donor provided a peripheral blood sample, and peripheral blood mononuclear cells were used for TCR beta sequencing. Genomic DNA extraction from the blood cell samples was performed with the Qiagen DNeasy Blood Extraction Kit. The chain uses TRBV19 and TRBJ1-5; TRBD1 could be the D gene, as 6 bases match. The receptor was derived from a woman aged 60-70 years in good health and CMV-seropositive. Sequencing was done on a sample of PBMCs. The CDR3 region: CASSIQGNSQPQHF. The nucleotide sequence reads TGTGCCAGTAGTATACAGGGGAACAGTCAGCCCCAGCATTTT.